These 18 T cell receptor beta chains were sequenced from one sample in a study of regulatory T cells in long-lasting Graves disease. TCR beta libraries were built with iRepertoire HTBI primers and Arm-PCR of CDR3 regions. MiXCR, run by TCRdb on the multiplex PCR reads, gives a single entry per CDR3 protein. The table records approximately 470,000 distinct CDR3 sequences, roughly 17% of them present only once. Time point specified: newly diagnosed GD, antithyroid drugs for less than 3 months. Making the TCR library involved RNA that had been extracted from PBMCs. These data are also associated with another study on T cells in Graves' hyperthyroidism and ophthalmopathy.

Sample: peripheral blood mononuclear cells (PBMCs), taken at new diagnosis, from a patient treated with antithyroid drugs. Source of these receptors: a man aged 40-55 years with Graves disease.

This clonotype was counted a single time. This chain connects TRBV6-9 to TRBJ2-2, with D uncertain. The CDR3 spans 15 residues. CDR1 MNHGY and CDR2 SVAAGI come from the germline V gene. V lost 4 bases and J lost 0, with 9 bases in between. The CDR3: CASSFFSANTGELFF. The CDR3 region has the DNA TGTGCCAGCAGTTTCTTCAGCGCGAACACCGGGGAGCTGTTTTTT.

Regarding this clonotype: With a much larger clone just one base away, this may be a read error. Written as DNA, the CDR3 is TGTGCCACCAGTGCCATCGACGGTGTGAATGAGCAGTTCTTC. It yields the protein CATSAIDGVNEQFF. This chain uses TRBV24-1 with TRBJ2-1, with D unclear. Deletions cut 5 bases from V and 7 bases from J, with 14 bases between. Germline lookup yields CDR1 KGHDR and CDR2 SFDVKD. The CDR3 totals 14 residues.

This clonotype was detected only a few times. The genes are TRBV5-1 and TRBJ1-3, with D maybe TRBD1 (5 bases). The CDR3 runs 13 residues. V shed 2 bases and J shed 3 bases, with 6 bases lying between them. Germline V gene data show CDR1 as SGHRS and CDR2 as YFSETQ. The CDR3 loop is CASSLGDGNTIYF. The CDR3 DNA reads TGCGCCAGCAGCTTAGGGGATGGAAACACCATATATTTT.

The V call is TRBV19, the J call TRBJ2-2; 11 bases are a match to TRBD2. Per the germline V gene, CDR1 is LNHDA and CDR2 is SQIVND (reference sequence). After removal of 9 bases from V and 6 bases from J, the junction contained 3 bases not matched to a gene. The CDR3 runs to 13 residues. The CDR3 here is CASGTSGPGELFF. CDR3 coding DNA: TGTGCCAGCGGGACTAGCGGACCCGGGGAGCTGTTTTTT.

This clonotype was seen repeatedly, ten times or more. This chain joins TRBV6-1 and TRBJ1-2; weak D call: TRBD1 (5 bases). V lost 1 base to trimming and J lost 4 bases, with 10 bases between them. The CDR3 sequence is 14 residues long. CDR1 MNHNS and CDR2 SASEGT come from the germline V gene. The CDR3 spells CASSEGRGGYGYTF. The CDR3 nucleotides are TGTGCCAGCAGTGAAGGGAGGGGCGGCTATGGCTACACCTTC.

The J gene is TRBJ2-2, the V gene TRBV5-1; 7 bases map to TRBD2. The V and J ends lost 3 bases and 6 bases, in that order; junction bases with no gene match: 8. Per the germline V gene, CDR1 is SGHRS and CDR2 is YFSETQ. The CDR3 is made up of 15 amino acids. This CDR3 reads CASSSRDYDPGELFF. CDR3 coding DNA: TGCGCCAGCAGCTCCCGGGACTACGACCCCGGGGAGCTGTTTTTT.

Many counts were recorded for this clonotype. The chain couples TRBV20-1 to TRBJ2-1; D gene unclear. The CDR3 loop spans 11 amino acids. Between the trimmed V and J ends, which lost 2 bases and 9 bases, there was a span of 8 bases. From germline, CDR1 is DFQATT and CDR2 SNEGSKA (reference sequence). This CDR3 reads CSARWGIEQFF. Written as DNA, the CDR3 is TGCAGTGCTAGATGGGGAATTGAGCAGTTCTTC.

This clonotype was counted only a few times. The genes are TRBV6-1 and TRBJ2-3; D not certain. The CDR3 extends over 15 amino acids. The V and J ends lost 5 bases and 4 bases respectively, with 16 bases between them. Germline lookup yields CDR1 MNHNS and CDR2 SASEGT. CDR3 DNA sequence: TGTGCCAGCAGTTACCGGGCGTCCCTCTCAGATACGCAGTATTTT. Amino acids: CASSYRASLSDTQYF.

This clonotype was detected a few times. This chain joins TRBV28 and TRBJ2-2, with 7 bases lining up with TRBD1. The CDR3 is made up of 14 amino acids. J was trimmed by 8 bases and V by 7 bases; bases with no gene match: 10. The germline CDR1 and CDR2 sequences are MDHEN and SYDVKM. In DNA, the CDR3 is TGTGCCAGCAACCCCCCGGAGACAGGGGGGGAGCTGTTTTTT. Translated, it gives CASNPPETGGELFF.

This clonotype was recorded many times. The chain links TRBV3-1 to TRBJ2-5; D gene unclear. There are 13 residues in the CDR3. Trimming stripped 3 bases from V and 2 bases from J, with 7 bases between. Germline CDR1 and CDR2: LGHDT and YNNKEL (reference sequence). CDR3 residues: CASSHRQQETQYF. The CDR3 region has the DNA TGTGCCAGCAGCCATAGGCAGCAAGAGACCCAGTACTTC.

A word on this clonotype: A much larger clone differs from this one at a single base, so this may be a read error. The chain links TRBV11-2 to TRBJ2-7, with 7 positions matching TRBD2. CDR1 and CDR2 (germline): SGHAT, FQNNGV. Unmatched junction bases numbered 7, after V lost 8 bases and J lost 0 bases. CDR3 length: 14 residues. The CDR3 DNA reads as TGTGCCAGCGCTTCCGCGGGAGACTCCTACGAGCAGTACTTC. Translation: CASASAGDSYEQYF. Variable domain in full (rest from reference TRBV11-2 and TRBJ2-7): EAGVAQSPRYKIIEKRQSVAFWCNPISGHATLYWYQQILGQGPKLLIQFQNNGVVDDSQLPKDRFSAERLKGVDSTLKIQPAKLEDSAVYLCASASAGDSYEQYFGPGTRLTVT.

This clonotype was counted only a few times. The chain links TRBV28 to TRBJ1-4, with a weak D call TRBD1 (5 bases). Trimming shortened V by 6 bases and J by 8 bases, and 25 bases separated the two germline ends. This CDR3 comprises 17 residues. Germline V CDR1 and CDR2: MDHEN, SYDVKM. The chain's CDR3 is CASSRRGFRRVAEKLFF. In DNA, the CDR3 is TGTGCCAGCAGCCGGAGGGGTTTTCGGCGCGTCGCGGAAAAACTGTTTTTT. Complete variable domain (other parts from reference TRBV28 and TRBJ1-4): DVKVTQSSRYLVKRTGEKVFLECVQDMDHENMFWYRQDPGLGLRLIYFSYDVKMKEKGDIPEGYSVSREKKERFSLILESASTNQTSMYLCASSRRGFRRVAEKLFFGSGTQLSVL.

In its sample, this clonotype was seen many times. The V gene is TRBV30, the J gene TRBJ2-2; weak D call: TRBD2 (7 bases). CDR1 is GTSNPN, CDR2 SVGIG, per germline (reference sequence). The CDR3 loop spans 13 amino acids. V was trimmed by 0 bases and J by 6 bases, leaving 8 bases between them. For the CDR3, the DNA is TGTGCCTGGAGTGTAGGGGGGGCCGGGGAGCTGTTTTTT. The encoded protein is CAWSVGGAGELFF.

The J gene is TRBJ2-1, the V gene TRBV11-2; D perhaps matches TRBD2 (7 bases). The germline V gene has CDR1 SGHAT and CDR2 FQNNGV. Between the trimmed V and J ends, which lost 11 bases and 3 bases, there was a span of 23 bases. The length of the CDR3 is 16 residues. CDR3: CASKTRGGGIYNEQFF. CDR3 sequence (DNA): TGTGCCTCGAAAACAAGAGGGGGGGGAATCTACAATGAGCAGTTCTTC.

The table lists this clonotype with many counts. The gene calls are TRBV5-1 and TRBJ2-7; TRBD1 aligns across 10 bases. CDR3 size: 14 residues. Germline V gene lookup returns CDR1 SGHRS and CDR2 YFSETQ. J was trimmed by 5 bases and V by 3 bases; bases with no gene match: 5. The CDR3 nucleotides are TGCGCCAGCAGCTCGGGAGGACAGGGGGACGAGCAGTACTTC. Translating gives CASSSGGQGDEQYF.

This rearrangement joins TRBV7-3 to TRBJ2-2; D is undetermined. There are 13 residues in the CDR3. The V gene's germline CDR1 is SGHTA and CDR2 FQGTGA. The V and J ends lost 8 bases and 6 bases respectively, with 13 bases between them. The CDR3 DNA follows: TGTGCCAGCCGATTAACGGTCGCCGGGGAGCTGTTTTTT. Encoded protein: CASRLTVAGELFF.

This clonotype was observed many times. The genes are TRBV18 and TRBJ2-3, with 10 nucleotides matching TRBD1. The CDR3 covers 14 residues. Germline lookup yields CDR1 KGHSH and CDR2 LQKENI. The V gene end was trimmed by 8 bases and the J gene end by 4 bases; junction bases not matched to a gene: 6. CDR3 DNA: TGTGCCAGCAACCGGGACAGGGGCGCAGATACGCAGTATTTT. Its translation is CASNRDRGADTQYF. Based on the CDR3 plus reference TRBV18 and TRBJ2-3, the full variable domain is NAGVMQNPRHLVRRRGQEARLRCSPMKGHSHVYWYRQLPEEGLKFMVYLQKENIIDESGMPKERFSAEFPKEGPSILRIQQVVRGDSAAYFCASNRDRGADTQYFGPGTRLTVL.

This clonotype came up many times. The CDR3 here is CASSFTGISYEQYF. CDR3 nucleotides: TGCGCCAGCAGCTTCACGGGGATCTCCTACGAGCAGTACTTC. V is TRBV5-1 and J is TRBJ2-7; possible D gene TRBD2, 5 bases. Germline CDR1 SGHRS, CDR2 YFSETQ. Trimming left V 2 bases short and J 0 bases short, with 9 bases between. CDR3 size: 14 residues.